These T cell receptor beta chains were read from a single sample in a study of blood T cell repertoires in COVID-19. Profiled with immunoSEQ multiplex PCR; TCRdb holds only in-frame clones, not every one. The table records some 90,000 clones, 82% of them present only once. Sequenced: peripheral blood. The source is a man in his sixties or seventies with active or convalescent COVID-19. The CDR3 runs from the conserved cysteine through the conserved F or W. A D gene is named only where the DNA matches it firmly. Clone sizes are given selectively: once, few, many, or a class where the clone is expanded.

J: TRBJ2-3
size: .
D: .
V: TRBV5-1
CDR3: CASSFKGSLTDTQYF
DNA: TGCGCCAGCAGCTTTAAAGGGAGTCTGACAGATACGCAGTATTTT

J: TRBJ2-7
size: .
D: .
V: TRBV10-3
CDR3: CAISESVAGSSYEQYF
DNA: TGTGCCATCAGTGAGTCTGTGGCGGGGAGCTCCTACGAGCAGTACTTC

J: TRBJ1-1
size: .
D: .
V: TRBV6-6
CDR3: CASQRGDTEAFF
DNA: TGTGCCAGCCAACGGGGGGACACTGAAGCTTTCTTT

J: TRBJ2-7
size: .
D: .
V: TRBV14
CDR3: CASSQNDLGASEQYF
DNA: TGTGCCAGCAGCCAAAACGACTTGGGGGCCTCCGAGCAGTACTTC

J: TRBJ2-1
size: once
D: .
V: TRBV6-5
CDR3: CASSLGAGQDNEQFF
DNA: TGTGCCAGCAGCCTAGGGGCAGGGCAAGACAATGAGCAGTTCTTC

J: TRBJ1-1
size: .
D: .
V: TRBV2
CDR3: CASSLGAAEAFF
DNA: TGTGCCAGCAGTCTGGGCGCTGCTGAAGCTTTCTTT

J: TRBJ2-5
size: once
D: TRBD2
V: TRBV19
CDR3: CASSILRQGGTETQYF
DNA: TGTGCCAGTAGTATTCTCCGGCAGGGAGGGACGGAGACCCAGTACTTC

J: TRBJ2-1
size: .
D: TRBD2
V: TRBV24-1
CDR3: CATSGSGGANEQFF
DNA: TGTGCCACCAGTGGGAGCGGGGGGGCAAATGAGCAGTTCTTC

J: TRBJ1-4
size: .
D: TRBD1
V: TRBV7-2
CDR3: CASSLAVPGQVRDEKLFF
DNA: TGTGCCAGCAGCTTAGCTGTCCCGGGACAGGTTCGAGATGAAAAACTGTTTTTT

J: TRBJ1-2
size: .
D: .
V: TRBV7-9
CDR3: CASSFAVGYTF
DNA: TGTGCCAGCAGCTTTGCGGTCGGCTACACCTTC

J: TRBJ2-7
size: .
D: .
V: TRBV5-4
CDR3: CASSQQGGGGRQYF
DNA: TGTGCCAGCAGCCAACAGGGCGGCGGGGGTAGGCAGTACTTC

J: TRBJ2-5
size: once
D: .
V: TRBV5-1
CDR3: CASSLWSGSTLETQYF
DNA: TGCGCCAGCAGCTTGTGGAGTGGGTCGACTCTGGAGACCCAGTACTTC

J: TRBJ2-1
size: .
D: TRBD2
V: TRBV2
CDR3: CASSERGSGGGRPYNEQFF
DNA: TGTGCCAGCAGTGAGAGAGGTAGCGGGGGGGGCCGGCCCTACAATGAGCAGTTCTTC

J: TRBJ1-1
size: .
D: TRBD1
V: TRBV5-1
CDR3: CASSRDRNTEAFF
DNA: TGCGCCAGCAGTCGGGACAGGAACACTGAAGCTTTCTTT

J: TRBJ1-1
size: .
D: .
V: TRBV7-2
CDR3: CASSLDFPGMNTEAFF
DNA: TGTGCCAGCAGCTTAGACTTCCCAGGCATGAACACTGAAGCTTTCTTT

J: TRBJ2-7
size: .
D: .
V: TRBV6-1
CDR3: CASSEHSGYEQYF
DNA: TGTGCCAGCAGTGAACACTCGGGATACGAGCAGTACTTC

J: TRBJ1-5
size: .
D: .
V: TRBV11-2
CDR3: CASSLDQINQPQHF
DNA: TGTGCCAGCAGCTTAGATCAGATTAATCAGCCCCAGCATTTT

J: TRBJ2-7
size: .
D: .
V: TRBV20-1
CDR3: CSAAGDYEQYF
DNA: TGCAGTGCCGCCGGGGACTACGAGCAGTACTTC

J: TRBJ2-4
size: .
D: TRBD1
V: TRBV10-2
CDR3: CASSLQGIAKNIQYF
DNA: TGCGCCAGCAGTTTACAGGGGATAGCCAAAAACATTCAGTACTTC

J: TRBJ1-2
size: .
D: .
V: TRBV21-1
CDR3: CASSKGGGHPSFRGYTF
DNA: TGTGCCAGCAGCAAAGGCGGCGGACATCCCTCCTTTAGGGGCTACACCTTC

J: TRBJ2-7
size: .
D: TRBD1
V: TRBV2
CDR3: CASSKGAGEQYF
DNA: TGTGCCAGCTCTAAGGGGGCGGGCGAGCAGTACTTC

J: TRBJ1-6
size: .
D: .
V: TRBV7-8
CDR3: CASSPTRVGLGNSPLHF
DNA: TGTGCCAGCAGCCCGACGAGGGTTGGATTGGGGAATTCACCCCTCCACTTT

J: TRBJ2-7
size: .
D: TRBD1
V: TRBV29-1
CDR3: CSVAQDRGGEQYF
DNA: TGCAGCGTTGCCCAGGACAGGGGTGGCGAGCAGTACTTC

J: TRBJ1-6
size: .
D: .
V: TRBV19
CDR3: CASSRGITGSSYNSPLHF
DNA: TGTGCCAGTAGTCGAGGGATCACAGGGAGCTCCTATAATTCACCCCTCCACTTT

J: TRBJ2-5
size: .
D: .
V: TRBV6-5
CDR3: CASSPAGLETQYF
DNA: TGTGCCAGCAGTCCCGCCGGGTTGGAGACCCAGTACTTC

J: TRBJ1-4
size: few
D: .
V: TRBV19
CDR3: CASSGGLSTNEKLFF
DNA: TGTGCCAGTAGTGGAGGACTTTCAACTAATGAAAAACTGTTTTTT